Each of the 21 T cell receptor delta chains below was sequenced from the same sample in a study of γδ T cells in repeated Plasmodium falciparum infection. TCRdb redid clone calling on the multiplex PCR reads using CATT. The sample records 90,000 or so delta-chain clones, less than 1% being singletons. Flow sorting of PBMC yielded separate Vgamma9/Vdelta2+ and Vdelta2-negative gammadelta T cell populations for bulk repertoire analysis. The sample taken for sequencing was gamma-delta T cells from blood. These receptors all stem from a pool of human donors (malaria-infected and uninfected, not separated).

In its sample, this clone was seen a few times. A far larger clone is only one base removed, so a read error is likely. Other DNA sequences of this sample code for an identical CDR3. The J segment was not called; the V segment is TRDV2; TRDD3, the table's D call, lacks a check against the DNA. CDR1 and CDR2 from the germline V gene are GEAIGNYY and EKD. The CDR3 covers 19 residues. This chain's CDR3 is CACDIRRTPVKWGTDKLIF. The DNA of the CDR3 is TGTGCCTGTGACATTCGGAGGACTCCCGTGAAATGGGGCACCGATAAACTCATCTTC.

Remarks on this clone: This likely came from a read error, as a far larger clone is one base away. Other DNA sequences in the sample encode the same CDR3. CDR3 in amino acids: CALGEPRAKLIF. CDR3 DNA sequence: TGTGCTCTTGGAGAACCCCGGGCCAAGCTCATCTTT. The J segment was not called; the V segment is TRDV1. The CDR3 has 12 amino acids. The V gene's germline CDR1 is TSWWSYY and CDR2 QGS.

In the case of this clone: This DNA translates differently at residue 11 from the TCRdb protein, which is that of a much larger clone; a read error is likely, and the protein shown is the DNA's own translation. This rearrangement joins TRDV2 to TRDJ1; 10 bases map to TRDD3. No J gene is reported in TCRdb; it was inferred here by comparing the DNA with germline. In germline, CDR1 is GEAIGNYY, CDR2 EKD. Trimming at V came to 2 bases and at J to 3 bases, leaving 8 bases not matched to a gene. This CDR3 comprises 16 residues. CDR3 residues: CACDMLGDSRADKLIF. CDR3 DNA sequence: TGTGCCTGTGACATGCTGGGGGATAGTAGGGCCGATAAACTCATCTTT.

This clone was counted between two and nine times. TCRdb's protein for this DNA is that of a much larger clone and differs from the translation at residue 6, likely a read error; the protein shown is the DNA translation. This chain joins TRDV1 and TRDJ1; TRDD3 aligns across 12 bases. TCRdb offers no J gene call, so here the DNA was matched to germline to obtain one. This CDR3 is 23 amino acids long. Germline V lookup: CDR1 TSWWSYY, CDR2 QGS. V trimming: 1 base; J trimming: 0 bases; junction bases outside the gene matches: 21. The CDR3 protein is CALGEPWPDWGIQVRTYTDKLIF. The CDR3 DNA reads as TGTGCTCTTGGGGAACCTTGGCCCGACTGGGGGATACAGGTCCGCACTTACACCGATAAACTCATCTTT.

This clone was observed a handful of times. TCRdb records a much larger clone's protein for this DNA, with a difference at residue 22 that likely arises from a read error; the protein given is the translation of the DNA. There is no J gene call, but TRDV1 is given as the V gene; the table's D call TRDD3 went unverified against the DNA. The CDR3 spans 23 residues. Germline values: CDR1 TSWWSYY, CDR2 QGS. For the CDR3, the DNA is TGTGCTCTTGGGGAACATTGTTGTAGGCCTTCCTACTCCTACGGGGGATACACCGATAAACTCACCTTT. It codes for CALGEHCCRPSYSYGGYTDKLTF.

This clone was detected only a few times. TCRdb shows a much larger clone's protein in place of this DNA's translation, and the two differ at residue 2, likely through a read error; the protein shown is translated from the DNA. The rearrangement uses TRDV2 and TRDJ1; possibly TRDD3 for D (6 bases). Here the J gene was assigned by germline matching of the DNA, as TCRdb has none. The CDR3 extends over 18 amino acids. Looked up from germline, CDR1 is GEAIGNYY and CDR2 is EKD. The CDR3, as DNA: TGTTCCTGTGACCAACACCCATGGGGGCTTCAAGACACCGATAAACTCATCTTT. The encoded protein is CSCDQHPWGLQDTDKLIF.

Turning to this clone: With only one base between it and a far larger clone, this is likely a read error. The same CDR3 is also encoded by other DNA sequences in this sample. This chain links TRDV2 with TRDJ3; weak D call: TRDD3 (6 bases). TCRdb offers no J gene call, so here the DNA was matched to germline to obtain one. The CDR3 loop spans 19 amino acids. The germline V gene encodes CDR1 GEAIGNYY and CDR2 EKD. The CDR3 DNA sequence: TGTGCCTGTGACACCGTTGGGGGGGAAAGCTCCTGGGACACTCGACAGATGTTTTTC. Translated: CACDTVGGESSWDTRQMFF.

This clone has a single count. The V call is TRDV1, the J call TRDJ1; TRDD3 might be the D (5 bases). TCRdb gives no J gene; it was assigned here by matching the DNA to germline. V dropped 0 bases and J dropped 0 bases, with 20 bases sitting between them. This CDR3 comprises 19 residues. Germline loops: CDR1 TSWWSYY, CDR2 QGS. The CDR3, as DNA: TGTGCTCTTGGGGAACTAGGGCCTCCTCGGGGGCTCTACACCGATAAACTCATCTTT. Protein sequence: CALGELGPPRGLYTDKLIF.

This clone came up many times. The protein that TCRdb holds for this DNA derives from a much larger clone and differs from the translated DNA at residue 6, which likely indicates a read error; the protein shown here is translated from the DNA. CDR3 coding DNA: TGTGCCTGTGACACCGCTGGACAGTACACCGATAAACTCATCTTT. This sequence encodes CACDTAGQYTDKLIF. The chain combines TRDV2 with TRDJ1; D uncertain. No J gene was available from TCRdb, and it was assigned here by a germline match of the DNA. This CDR3 is built from 15 residues. Between the trimmed V and J ends, which lost 0 bases and 0 bases, there was a span of 10 bases. CDR1 and CDR2 (germline): GEAIGNYY, EKD.

This clone has just a few counts. The protein held in TCRdb is that of a much larger clone and does not match this DNA's translation at residue 14, likely because of a read error; the protein shown is translated from the DNA. The J gene is TRDJ3, the V gene TRDV2, with D perhaps matching TRDD3 (5 bases). No J gene was available from TCRdb, and it was assigned here by a germline match of the DNA. Germline V gene data show CDR1 as GEAIGNYY and CDR2 as EKD. The CDR3 runs to 19 residues. In DNA form, the CDR3 reads TGTGCCTGTGACACCGCGGGGGCGTTGAGAGCCTGGGACATCCGACAGATGTTTTTC. It translates to CACDTAGALRAWDIRQMFF.

As regards this clone: The TCRdb record carries a much larger clone's protein, which differs from this DNA's translation at residue 9; a read error is the likely cause, and the protein listed here is the DNA translation. The chain carries TRDV2 and TRDJ1; a possible D gene is TRDD3 (5 bases). Here the J gene was assigned by germline matching of the DNA, as TCRdb has none. This CDR3 region has 14 residues. Germline V gene sequence: CDR1 GEAIGNYY, CDR2 EKD. The V end lost 1 base, the J end lost 3 bases, and 11 bases lay between the germline ends. This chain's CDR3 is CACDTMGLADKLIF. CDR3 in DNA: TGTGCCTGTGACACGATGGGGCTAGCCGATAAACTCATCTTT.

This clone was seen more than once but under ten times. The TCRdb protein, from a much larger clone, departs from this DNA's translation at residue 4, likely by read error; the protein shown derives from the DNA. The chain carries TRDV2 and TRDJ4; TRDD3 matches at 8 bases. The J gene was not available in TCRdb and was assigned here by matching the DNA to germline segments. V was pared by 5 bases and J by 2 bases, with 15 bases of the junction left unmatched. The CDR3 totals 16 residues. Germline V gene data show CDR1 as GEAIGNYY and CDR2 as EKD. CDR3 residues: CACATKAVGDTRPLIF. The CDR3 region has the DNA TGTGCCTGTGCCACAAAGGCTGTCGGGGATACTAGACCCCTGATCTTT.

This clone was detected only a few times. The protein given by TCRdb reflects a much larger clone and differs at residue 13 from this DNA's translation, likely from a read error; the protein shown is the DNA's translation. The V call is TRDV1, the J call TRDJ1; D might be TRDD2 or TRDD3, each matching 7 bases. V was trimmed by 2 bases and J by 0 bases, leaving 37 bases between them. This CDR3 spans 24 amino acids. Germline V gene sequence: CDR1 TSWWSYY, CDR2 QGS. In nucleotides, the CDR3 is TGTGCTCTTGGGGAAGGGCTTCCTAGGTTGATTTACAGGGGGATCCCCCTTAACACCGATAAACTCATCTTT. As protein: CALGEGLPRLIYRGIPLNTDKLIF.

On this clone: TCRdb pairs this DNA with a much larger clone's protein that differs at residue 9, likely a read error; the protein shown was translated from the DNA. The chain has TRDV3 and TRDJ1; no firm D call. TCRdb carries no J gene annotation; the J gene was assigned here by matching the DNA with germline. There are 16 residues in the CDR3. Trimming stripped 2 bases from V and 2 bases from J, with 21 bases between. Germline CDR1 and CDR2: TVYSNPD and GDNSRS (reference sequence). CDR3: CAFRLAGWKLTDKLIF. The CDR3 coding sequence is TGTGCCTTTCGTCTAGCAGGCTGGAAACTTACCGATAAACTCATCTTT.

A note on this clone: The translation of this DNA and the TCRdb protein of a much larger clone differ at residue 19, probably owing to a read error; the protein shown here is translated from the DNA. The chain carries TRDV1 and TRDJ1, with D tentatively TRDD2 or TRDD3 (7 bases each). The CDR3 runs to 21 residues. CDR1 and CDR2 from the germline V gene are TSWWSYY and QGS. Trimming took 9 bases from V and 13 from J, leaving 48 bases between them. CDR3 region: CALRLYKIPTTGDSSPGEPIF. In DNA form, the CDR3 reads TGTGCTCTCCGCCTTTATAAGATTCCTACGACTGGGGATTCAAGCCCCGGGGAACCCATCTTT.

This clone came up a few times. This sequence is one base from a far larger clone and is likely a read error. This chain uses TRDV2 with TRDJ1, with D tentatively TRDD3 (5 bases). No J segment appears in TCRdb, so it was assigned here by matching the sequence to germline. The CDR3 totals 19 residues. Germline lookup yields CDR1 GEAIGNYY and CDR2 EKD. CDR3 protein: CACGSSADTRGLYTDKLIF. In nucleotides, the CDR3 is TGTGCCTGTGGTAGTTCCGCCGACACTCGGGGACTTTACACCGACAAACTCATCTTT.

This clone was picked up many times. For this DNA, TCRdb reports the protein of a much larger clone, which diverges at residue 11, most likely from a read error; the protein presented here is translated directly from the DNA. The chain joins TRDV1 to TRDJ1; possible D gene TRDD2, 6 bases. The V end lost 4 bases, the J end lost 8 bases, and 26 bases lay between the germline ends. CDR3 size: 17 residues. CDR1 is TSWWSYY, CDR2 QGS, per germline. The CDR3 protein is CALGVLPSDAPRDKLIF. Here the CDR3 DNA reads TGTGCTCTTGGGGTATTGCCTTCCGACGCACCTCGGGACAAACTCATCTTT.

To note about this clone: The translation of this DNA and the TCRdb protein of a much larger clone differ at residue 9, probably owing to a read error; the protein shown here is translated from the DNA. The gene calls are TRDV2 and TRDJ1; D not certain. No J gene is reported in TCRdb; it was inferred here by comparing the DNA with germline. CDR1 and CDR2 from the germline V gene are GEAIGNYY and EKD. Trimming pared 0 bases from V and 8 bases from J, leaving 15 bases between. The CDR3 spans 14 residues. The CDR3 region is CACDTGTVRRKLIF. The DNA for the CDR3 is TGTGCCTGTGACACCGGGACCGTGCGCAGGAAACTCATCTTT.

In this sample, this clone turned up many times. It is likely a read error: a sequence one base away is far more abundant. The sample has other DNA sequences that encode this CDR3 too. The CDR3 loop is CACDWRLEAPSQTKLIF. DNA of the CDR3: TGCGCCTGTGACTGGAGGCTGGAGGCCCCGAGCCAGACTAAACTCATCTTT. This rearrangement joins TRDV2 to TRDJ1; D is perhaps TRDD3 (5 bases). The CDR3 sequence is 17 residues long. Germline V gene data show CDR1 as GEAIGNYY and CDR2 as EKD.

This clone showed up many times. This CDR3 is also generated by other DNA sequences in the sample. The V call is TRDV1, the J call TRDJ1; possible D gene TRDD2, 5 bases. Germline CDR1 TSWWSYY, CDR2 QGS. This CDR3 region has 16 residues. Deletions cut 3 bases from V and 2 bases from J, with 16 bases between. CDR3: CALGDPPYERTDKLIF. Written as DNA, the CDR3 is TGTGCTCTTGGGGACCCCCCCTACGAGCGAACCGATAAACTCATCTTT.

There are a few counts of this clone. A far larger clone is only one base removed, so a read error is likely. This specimen includes other DNA sequences encoding the same CDR3. The V gene is TRDV2, but the J gene lacks a call; the table calls TRDD3, which could not be checked here. From germline, CDR1 is GEAIGNYY and CDR2 EKD. The CDR3 is 17 residues long. CDR3 nucleotides: TGTGCCTGTGACTTGGCGCTACTGGGGGTTATCACCGATAAGCTCATCTTT. It is translated as CACDLALLGVITDKLIF.